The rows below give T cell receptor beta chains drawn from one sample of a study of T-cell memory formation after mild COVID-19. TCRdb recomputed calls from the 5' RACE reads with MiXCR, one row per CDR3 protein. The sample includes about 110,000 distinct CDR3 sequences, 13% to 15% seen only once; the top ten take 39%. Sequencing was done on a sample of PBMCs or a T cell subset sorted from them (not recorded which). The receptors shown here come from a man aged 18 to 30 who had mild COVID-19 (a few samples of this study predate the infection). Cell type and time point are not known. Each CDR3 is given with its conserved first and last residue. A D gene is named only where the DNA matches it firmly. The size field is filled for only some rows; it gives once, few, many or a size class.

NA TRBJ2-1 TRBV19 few CASKDGSSYNEQFF TGTGCCAGTAAGGACGGAAGCTCCTACAATGAGCAGTTCTTC
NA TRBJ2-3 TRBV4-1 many CASSPRWVGTDTQYF TGCGCCAGCAGCCCGAGGTGGGTGGGCACAGATACGCAGTATTTT
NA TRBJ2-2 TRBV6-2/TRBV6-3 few CASRGGGSSTGELFF TGTGCCAGCAGAGGTGGGGGCTCGAGCACCGGGGAGCTGTTTTTT
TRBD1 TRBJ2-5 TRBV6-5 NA CASSYLRTGVGETQYF TGTGCCAGCAGTTACCTCAGGACAGGGGTTGGGGAGACCCAGTACTTC
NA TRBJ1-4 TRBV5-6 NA CASSFYPGGGSEKLFF TGTGCCAGCAGCTTTTATCCGGGGGGTGGAAGCGAAAAACTGTTTTTT
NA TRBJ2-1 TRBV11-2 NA CASSLARPGPYNEQFF TGTGCCAGCAGCTTAGCAAGGCCCGGTCCCTACAATGAGCAGTTCTTC
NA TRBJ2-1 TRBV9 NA CASSEKPNEQFF TGTGCCAGCAGCGAGAAACCTAATGAGCAGTTCTTC
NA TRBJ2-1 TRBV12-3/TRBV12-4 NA CASSLTGPEQFF TGTGCCAGCAGTTTGACGGGGCCGGAGCAGTTCTTC
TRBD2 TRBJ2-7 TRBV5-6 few CASSLGLAGILEQYF TGTGCCAGCAGCTTAGGACTAGCGGGGATATTGGAGCAGTACTTC
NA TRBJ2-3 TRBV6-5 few CASSYSRGFADTQYF TGTGCCAGCAGTTACTCAAGGGGCTTCGCAGATACGCAGTATTTT
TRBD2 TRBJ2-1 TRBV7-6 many CASSLQPSGGPYNEQFF TGTGCCAGCAGCTTACAGCCTAGCGGGGGCCCGTACAATGAGCAGTTCTTC
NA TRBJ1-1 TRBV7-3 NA CASSLSGAPNTEAFF TGTGCCAGCAGCTTAAGCGGGGCGCCGAACACTGAAGCTTTCTTT
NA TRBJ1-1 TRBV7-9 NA CASSFISTEAFF TGTGCCAGCAGCTTCATAAGCACTGAAGCTTTCTTT
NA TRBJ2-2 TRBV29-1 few CSSRGANTGELFF TGCAGCTCCCGGGGAGCTAACACCGGGGAGCTGTTTTTT
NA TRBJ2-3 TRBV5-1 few CASSPFDLYDRRTDTQYF TGCGCCAGCAGCCCTTTCGACCTTTATGACAGGAGAACAGATACGCAGTATTTT
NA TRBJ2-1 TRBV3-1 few CASSQDLREQFF TGTGCCAGCAGCCAAGATTTGCGGGAGCAGTTCTTC
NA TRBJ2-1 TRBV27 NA CASSLSAGDSYNEQFF TGTGCCAGCAGTTTATCGGCTGGAGACTCCTACAATGAGCAGTTCTTC
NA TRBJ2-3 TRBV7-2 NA CASSSWGSDTQYF TGTGCCAGCAGCTCCTGGGGTTCAGATACGCAGTATTTT
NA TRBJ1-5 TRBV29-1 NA CSVDTGQGQPQHF TGCAGCGTTGACACAGGGCAAGGTCAGCCCCAGCATTTT
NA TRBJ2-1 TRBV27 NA CASSFSLAAGTEQFF TGTGCCAGCAGTTTTTCCCTGGCGGCGGGGACTGAGCAGTTCTTC
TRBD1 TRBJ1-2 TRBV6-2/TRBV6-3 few CASSRTGTESGYTF TGTGCCAGCAGTAGGACAGGGACGGAATCCGGCTACACCTTC
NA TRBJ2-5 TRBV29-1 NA CSAPGPPETQYF TGCAGCGCACCGGGACCCCCGGAGACCCAGTACTTC
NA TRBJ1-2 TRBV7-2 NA CASSLEYGGYTF TGTGCCAGCAGCTTAGAATATGGGGGCTACACCTTC
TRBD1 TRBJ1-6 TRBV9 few CASSTGTGDSSYNSPLHF TGTGCCAGCAGCACTGGGACAGGGGACAGCTCCTATAATTCACCCCTCCACTTT
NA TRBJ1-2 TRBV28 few CASRPISGPGTLRYGYTF TGTGCCAGCAGGCCTATCTCGGGACCCGGGACGCTACGCTATGGCTACACCTTC
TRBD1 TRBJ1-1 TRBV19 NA CASSAWDRGLGTEAFF TGTGCCAGTAGTGCGTGGGACAGGGGGCTGGGCACTGAAGCTTTCTTT
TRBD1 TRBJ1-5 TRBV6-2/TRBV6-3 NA CASSYRRTGRSNQPQHF TGTGCCAGCAGTTACCGCAGGACAGGGCGTAGCAATCAGCCCCAGCATTTT
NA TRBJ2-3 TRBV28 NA CASSLSIVAASTDTQYF TGTGCCAGCAGTTTGTCAATAGTGGCGGCTAGCACAGATACGCAGTATTTT
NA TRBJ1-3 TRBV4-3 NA CASSQGGNTIYF TGCGCCAGCAGCCAGGGTGGAAACACCATATATTTT
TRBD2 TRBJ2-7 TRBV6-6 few CASSYSRSGGDEQYF TGTGCCAGCAGTTACTCCCGTAGCGGGGGCGACGAGCAGTACTTC
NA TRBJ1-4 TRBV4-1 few CASSPGMTEKLFF TGCGCCAGCAGCCCTGGGATGACAGAAAAACTGTTTTTT
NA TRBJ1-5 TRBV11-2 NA CASSETNQPQHF TGTGCCAGCAGCGAGACCAATCAGCCCCAGCATTTT
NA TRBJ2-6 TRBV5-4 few CASRYGPGANVLTF TGTGCCAGCAGATATGGACCTGGGGCCAACGTCCTGACTTTC
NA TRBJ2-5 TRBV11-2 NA CASSLAGGQQETQYF TGTGCCAGCAGCTTAGCTGGTGGACAGCAAGAGACCCAGTACTTC
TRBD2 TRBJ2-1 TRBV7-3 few CASSSVAGGLDEQFF TGTGCCAGCAGCTCCGTAGCGGGGGGGCTTGATGAGCAGTTCTTC
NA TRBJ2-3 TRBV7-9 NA CASSLAGDMQYF TGTGCCAGCAGCTTAGCAGGAGATATGCAGTATTTT
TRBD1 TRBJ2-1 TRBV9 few CASSSRQGANNEQFF TGTGCCAGCAGCTCGCGACAGGGGGCGAACAATGAGCAGTTCTTC
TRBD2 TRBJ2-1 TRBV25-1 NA CASNGGIEQFF TGTGCCAGCAACGGGGGGATTGAGCAGTTCTTC
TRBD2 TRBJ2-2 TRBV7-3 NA CASSFAGGVRTGELFF TGTGCCAGCAGCTTCGCCGGGGGGGTGAGAACCGGGGAGCTGTTTTTT
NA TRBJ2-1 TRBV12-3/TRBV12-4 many CASSLLGVSYNEQFF TGTGCCAGCAGTTTATTGGGAGTCTCCTACAATGAGCAGTTCTTC
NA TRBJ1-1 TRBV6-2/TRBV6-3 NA CAIGRWMNTEAFF TGTGCCATTGGACGGTGGATGAACACTGAAGCTTTCTTT
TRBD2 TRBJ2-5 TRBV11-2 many CASSLGLAGEGETQYF TGTGCCAGCAGCTTAGGGCTAGCGGGGGAGGGAGAGACCCAGTACTTC
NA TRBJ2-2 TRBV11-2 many CASSGLYTGELFF TGTGCCAGCAGCGGTTTGTACACCGGGGAGCTGTTTTTT
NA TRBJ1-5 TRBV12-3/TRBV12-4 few CASGWRDGSNQPQHF TGTGCCAGCGGATGGAGGGACGGTAGCAATCAGCCCCAGCATTTT
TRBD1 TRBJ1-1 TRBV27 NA CASSATGIEAFF TGTGCCAGCAGTGCGACAGGGATTGAAGCTTTCTTT
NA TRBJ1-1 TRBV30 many CAWSKTPTEAFF TGTGCCTGGAGTAAGACACCCACTGAAGCTTTCTTT
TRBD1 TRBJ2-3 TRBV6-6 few CASTDRDHTQYF TGTGCCAGCACGGACAGGGATCATACGCAGTATTTT
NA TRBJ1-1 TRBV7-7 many CASSSAPQNTEAFF TGTGCTAGCAGCTCCGCTCCCCAGAACACTGAAGCTTTCTTT
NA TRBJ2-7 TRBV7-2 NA CASSLATGNYEQYF TGTGCCAGCAGCTTAGCGACGGGAAACTACGAGCAGTACTTC
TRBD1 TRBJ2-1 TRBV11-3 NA CASSYDRGGNNEQFF TGTGCCAGCAGCTACGACAGGGGAGGAAACAATGAGCAGTTCTTC